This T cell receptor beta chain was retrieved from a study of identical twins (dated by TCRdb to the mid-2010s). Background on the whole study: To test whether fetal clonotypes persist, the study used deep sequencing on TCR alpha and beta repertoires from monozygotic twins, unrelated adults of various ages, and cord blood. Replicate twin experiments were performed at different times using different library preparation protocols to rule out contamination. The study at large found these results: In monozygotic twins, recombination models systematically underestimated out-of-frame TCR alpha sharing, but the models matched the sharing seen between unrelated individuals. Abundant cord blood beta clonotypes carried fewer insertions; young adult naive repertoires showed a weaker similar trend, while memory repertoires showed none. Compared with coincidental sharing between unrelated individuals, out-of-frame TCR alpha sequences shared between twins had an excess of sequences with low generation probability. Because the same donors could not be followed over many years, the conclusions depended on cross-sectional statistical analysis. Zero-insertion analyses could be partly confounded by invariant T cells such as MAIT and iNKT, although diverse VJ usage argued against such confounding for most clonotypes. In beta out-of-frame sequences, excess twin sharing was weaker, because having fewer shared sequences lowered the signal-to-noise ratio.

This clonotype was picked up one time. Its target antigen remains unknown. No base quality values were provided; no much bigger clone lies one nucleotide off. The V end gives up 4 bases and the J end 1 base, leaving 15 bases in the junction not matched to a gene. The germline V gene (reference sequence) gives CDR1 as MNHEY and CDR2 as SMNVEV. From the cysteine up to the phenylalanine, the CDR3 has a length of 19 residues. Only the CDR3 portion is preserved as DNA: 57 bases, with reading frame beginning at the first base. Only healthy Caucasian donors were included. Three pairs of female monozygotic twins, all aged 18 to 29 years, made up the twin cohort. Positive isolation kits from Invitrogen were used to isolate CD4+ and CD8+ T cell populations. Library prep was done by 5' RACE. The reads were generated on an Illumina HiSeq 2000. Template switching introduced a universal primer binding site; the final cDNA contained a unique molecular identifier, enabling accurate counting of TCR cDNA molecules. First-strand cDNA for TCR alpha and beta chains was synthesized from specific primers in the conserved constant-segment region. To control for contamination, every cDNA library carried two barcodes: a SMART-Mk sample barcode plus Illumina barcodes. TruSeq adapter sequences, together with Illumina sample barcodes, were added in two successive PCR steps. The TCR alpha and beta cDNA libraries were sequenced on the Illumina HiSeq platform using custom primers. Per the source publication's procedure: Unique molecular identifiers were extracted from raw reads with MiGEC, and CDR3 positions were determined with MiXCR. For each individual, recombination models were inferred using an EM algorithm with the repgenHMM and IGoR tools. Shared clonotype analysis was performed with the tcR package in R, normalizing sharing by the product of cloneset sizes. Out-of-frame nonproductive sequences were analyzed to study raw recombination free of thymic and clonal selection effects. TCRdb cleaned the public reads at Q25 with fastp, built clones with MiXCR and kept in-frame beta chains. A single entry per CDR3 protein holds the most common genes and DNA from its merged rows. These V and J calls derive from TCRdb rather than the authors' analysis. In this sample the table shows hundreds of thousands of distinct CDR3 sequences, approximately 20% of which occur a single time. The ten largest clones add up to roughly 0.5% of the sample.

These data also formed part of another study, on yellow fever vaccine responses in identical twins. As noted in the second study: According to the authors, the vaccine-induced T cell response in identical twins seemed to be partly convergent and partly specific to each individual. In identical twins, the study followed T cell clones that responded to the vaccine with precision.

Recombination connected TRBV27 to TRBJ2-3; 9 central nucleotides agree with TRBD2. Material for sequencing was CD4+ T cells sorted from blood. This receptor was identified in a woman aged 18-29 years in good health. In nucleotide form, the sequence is TGTGCCAGCAGTTCCTTACGCTTAGCGGGGGCGCGGGGCACAGATACGCAGTATTTT. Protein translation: CASSSLRLAGARGTDTQYF.